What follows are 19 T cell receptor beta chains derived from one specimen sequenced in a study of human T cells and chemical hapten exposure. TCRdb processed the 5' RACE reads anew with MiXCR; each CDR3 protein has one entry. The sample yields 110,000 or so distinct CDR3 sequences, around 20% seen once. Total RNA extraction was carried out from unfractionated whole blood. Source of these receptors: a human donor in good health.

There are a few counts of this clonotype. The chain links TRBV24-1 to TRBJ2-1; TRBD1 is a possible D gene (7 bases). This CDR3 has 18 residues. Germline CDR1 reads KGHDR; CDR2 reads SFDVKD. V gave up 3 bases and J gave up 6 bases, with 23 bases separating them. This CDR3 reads CATSDPQGGGTDSNEQFF. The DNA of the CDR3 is TGTGCCACCAGTGATCCGCAGGGGGGAGGAACCGACTCCAATGAGCAGTTCTTC.

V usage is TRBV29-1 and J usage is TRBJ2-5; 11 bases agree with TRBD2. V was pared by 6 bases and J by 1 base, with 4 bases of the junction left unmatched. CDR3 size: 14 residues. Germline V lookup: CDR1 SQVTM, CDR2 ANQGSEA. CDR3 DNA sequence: TGCAGCGTCGGGACTAGCGGAATCCAAGAGACCCAGTACTTC. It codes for CSVGTSGIQETQYF.

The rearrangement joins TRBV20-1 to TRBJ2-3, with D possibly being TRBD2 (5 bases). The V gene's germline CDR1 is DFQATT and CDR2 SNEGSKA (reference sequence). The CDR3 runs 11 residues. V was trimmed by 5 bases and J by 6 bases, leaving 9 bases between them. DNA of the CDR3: TGCAGTGCTCAAAGGAGGGATACGCAGTATTTT. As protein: CSAQRRDTQYF.

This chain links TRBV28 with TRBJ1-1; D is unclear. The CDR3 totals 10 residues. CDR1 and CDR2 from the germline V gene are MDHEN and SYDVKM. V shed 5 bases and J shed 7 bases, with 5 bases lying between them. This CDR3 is CASSTYEAFF. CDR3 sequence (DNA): TGTGCCAGCAGTACGTATGAAGCTTTCTTT.

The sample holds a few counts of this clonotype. CDR3 DNA sequence: TGCAGCGTTGGGGCAGGGATGAACACCGGGGAGCTGTTTTTT. This codes for CSVGAGMNTGELFF. The chain links TRBV29-1 to TRBJ2-2; D is perhaps TRBD1 (5 bases). Trimming removed 4 bases from V and 1 base from J, with 10 bases in between. The CDR3 spans 14 residues. Germline values: CDR1 SQVTM, CDR2 ANQGSEA.

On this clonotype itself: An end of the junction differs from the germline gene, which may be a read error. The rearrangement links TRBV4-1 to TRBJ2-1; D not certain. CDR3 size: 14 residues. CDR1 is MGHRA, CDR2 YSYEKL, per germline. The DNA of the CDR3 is TGCGCCAGCAGCCAATCTATCCTCGGGCTGTCCAGGCCCTTC. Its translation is CASSQSILGLSRPF.

The CDR3 here is CASRTTGTSDFGTEAFF. The DNA of the CDR3 is TGTGCCAGCAGAACTACCGGGACATCGGATTTTGGCACTGAAGCTTTCTTT. The chain has TRBV2 and TRBJ1-1; D might be TRBD1 (6 bases). This CDR3 has 17 amino acids. The V end lost 6 bases, the J end lost 4 bases, and 24 bases lay between the germline ends. CDR1 is SNHLY and CDR2 is FYNNEI in the germline V gene.

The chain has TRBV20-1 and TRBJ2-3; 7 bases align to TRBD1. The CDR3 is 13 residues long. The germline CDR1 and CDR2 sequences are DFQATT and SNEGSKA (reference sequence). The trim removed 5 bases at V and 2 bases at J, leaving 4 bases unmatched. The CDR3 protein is CSAGDSNTDTQYF. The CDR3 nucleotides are TGCAGTGCTGGGGACAGCAACACAGATACGCAGTATTTT.

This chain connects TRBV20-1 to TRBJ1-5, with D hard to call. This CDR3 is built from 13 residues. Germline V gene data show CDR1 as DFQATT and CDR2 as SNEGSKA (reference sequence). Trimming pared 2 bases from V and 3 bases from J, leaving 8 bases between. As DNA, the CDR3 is TGCAGTGCTAGAAGGGCCCCCAATCAGCCCCAGCATTTT. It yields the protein CSARRAPNQPQHF.

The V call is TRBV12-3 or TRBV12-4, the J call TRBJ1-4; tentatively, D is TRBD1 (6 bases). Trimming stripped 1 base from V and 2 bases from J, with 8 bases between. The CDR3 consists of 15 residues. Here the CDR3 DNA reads TGTGCCAGCAGTTTAGAGGGGGGGACTAATGAAAAACTGTTTTTT. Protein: CASSLEGGTNEKLFF.

CDR3 sequence reads: CASSDVLAKNIQYF. The CDR3 DNA follows: TGTGCCAGCAGTGATGTACTAGCCAAAAACATTCAGTACTTC. This chain links TRBV2 with TRBJ2-4; D ambiguous. Between the trimmed V and J ends, which lost 3 bases and 0 bases, there was a span of 6 bases. CDR3 length: 14 amino acids. Germline V gene lookup returns CDR1 SNHLY and CDR2 FYNNEI.

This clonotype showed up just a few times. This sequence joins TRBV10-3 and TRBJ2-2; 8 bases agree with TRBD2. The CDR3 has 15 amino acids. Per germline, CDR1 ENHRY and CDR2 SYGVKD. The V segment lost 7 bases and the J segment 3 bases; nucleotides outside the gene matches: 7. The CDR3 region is CAIKGTGGDTGELFF. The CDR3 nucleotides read TGTGCCATCAAAGGAACGGGAGGGGACACCGGGGAGCTGTTTTTT.

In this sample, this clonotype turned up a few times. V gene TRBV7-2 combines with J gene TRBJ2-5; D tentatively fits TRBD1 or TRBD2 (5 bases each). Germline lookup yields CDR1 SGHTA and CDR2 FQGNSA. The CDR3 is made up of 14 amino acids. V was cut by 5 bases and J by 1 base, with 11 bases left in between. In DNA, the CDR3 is TGTGCCAGCAGCCCGGGGCCCATCCAAGAGACCCAGTACTTC. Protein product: CASSPGPIQETQYF.

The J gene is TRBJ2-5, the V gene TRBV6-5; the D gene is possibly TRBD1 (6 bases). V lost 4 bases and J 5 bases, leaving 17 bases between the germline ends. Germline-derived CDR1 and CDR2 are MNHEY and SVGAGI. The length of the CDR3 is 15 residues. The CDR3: CASSSWESGVETQYF. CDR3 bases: TGTGCCAGCAGTTCGTGGGAGTCAGGGGTGGAGACCCAGTACTTC.

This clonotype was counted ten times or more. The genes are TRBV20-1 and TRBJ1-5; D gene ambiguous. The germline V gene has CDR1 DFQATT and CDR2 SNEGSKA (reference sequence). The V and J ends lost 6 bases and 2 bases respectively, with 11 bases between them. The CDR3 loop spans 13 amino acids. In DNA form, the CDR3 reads TGCAGTGCCAAGCTTAAGGGCAATCAGCCCCAGCATTTT. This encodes CSAKLKGNQPQHF.

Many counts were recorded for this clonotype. The CDR3 DNA reads TGCAGTGCCCACTCAAGACCTAGCACAGATACGCAGTATTTT. This sequence encodes CSAHSRPSTDTQYF. J is TRBJ2-3 and V is TRBV20-1; no clear D. Per the germline V gene, CDR1 is DFQATT and CDR2 is SNEGSKA (reference sequence). This CDR3 comprises 14 residues. Trimming took off 6 bases at V and 0 bases at J, with 13 bases between the two ends.

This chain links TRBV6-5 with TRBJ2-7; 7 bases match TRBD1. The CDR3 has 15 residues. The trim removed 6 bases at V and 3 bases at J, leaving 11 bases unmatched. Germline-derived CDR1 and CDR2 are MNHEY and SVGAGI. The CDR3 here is CASRGNRGNLYEQYF. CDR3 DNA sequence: TGTGCCAGCAGGGGTAACAGGGGAAACCTCTACGAGCAGTACTTC.

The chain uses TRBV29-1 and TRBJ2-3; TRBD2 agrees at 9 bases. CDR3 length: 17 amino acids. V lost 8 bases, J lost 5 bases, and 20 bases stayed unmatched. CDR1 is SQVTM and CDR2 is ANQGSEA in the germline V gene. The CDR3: CSIGGGRAGLSVDTQYF. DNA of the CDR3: TGCAGCATTGGGGGCGGGAGGGCCGGTTTGTCGGTAGATACGCAGTATTTT.

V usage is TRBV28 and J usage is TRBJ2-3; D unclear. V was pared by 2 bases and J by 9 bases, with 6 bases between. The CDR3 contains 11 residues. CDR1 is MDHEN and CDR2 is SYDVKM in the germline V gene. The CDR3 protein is CASSLGRTQYF. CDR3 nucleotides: TGTGCCAGCAGTTTAGGGCGCACGCAGTATTTT.